This TCR beta chain is from a study of T cell responses to AZD1222 COVID-19 vaccine. The overall study: Second doses were pooled across both intervals (about 4 or about 12 weeks). Study-wide results and limits: Without day 14 samples, only post-peak T cell repertoires were studied. Two AZD1222 administrations were followed by greater Spike-specific TCR breadth and depth. In the spike-specific TCR repertoire, nearly half reportedly target unmutated variant regions.

Profiled with immunoSEQ multiplex PCR; TCRdb holds only in-frame clones, not every one. Of roughly 100,000 clones in the sample, 82% were seen once. Trimming removed 5 bases from V and 7 bases from J, with 11 bases in between. The CDR3 is 12 amino acids. Germline V gene data show CDR1 as SGHNT and CDR2 as YENEEA. About this clone: Antigen specificity is unknown.

The input for sequencing was peripheral blood, taken on day 0 of AZD1222 vaccination. This chain uses TRBV11-3 with TRBJ1-2; weak D call: TRBD1 (5 bases). This clonotype was obtained from an adult in good health. This CDR3 is CASSHDGGGYTF. CDR3 in DNA: TGTGCCAGCAGCCACGACGGGGGTGGCTACACCTTC.